The 5 T cell receptor beta chains below were found in one sample sequenced in a study of T cell responses to AZD1222 COVID-19 vaccine. Sequencing used immunoSEQ multiplex PCR; TCRdb keeps in-frame clones, though not all of them. The sample shows about 78,000 clones, roughly 87% of them seen only once. This specimen was peripheral blood, taken on day 0 of MenACWY control vaccination. The origin of the receptors is an adult in good health.

This chain uses TRBV28 with TRBJ1-1; maybe TRBD1 (5 bases). The V gene's germline CDR1 is MDHEN and CDR2 SYDVKM. Trimming pared 4 bases from V and 8 bases from J, leaving 5 bases between. The CDR3 extends over 10 amino acids. CDR3 in DNA: TGTGCCAGCAGTTACAGGGAAGCTTTCTTT. Its protein is CASSYREAFF.

The V gene is TRBV7-3, the J gene TRBJ2-6; D possibly matches TRBD1 or TRBD2 (5 bases each). Germline V gene lookup returns CDR1 SGHTA and CDR2 FQGTGA. V lost 9 bases and J lost 0, with 21 bases in between. The CDR3 is made up of 18 amino acids. The CDR3 region has the DNA TGTGCCAGTGCTACTACCGGGACGCTAAGCTCTGGGGCCAACGTCCTGACTTTC. It yields the protein CASATTGTLSSGANVLTF.

J is TRBJ2-5 and V is TRBV4-3; 7 nucleotides line up with TRBD1. Germline loops: CDR1 LGHNA, CDR2 YSLEER. V lost 4 bases, J lost 5 bases, and 10 bases stayed unmatched. The CDR3 consists of 15 residues. The CDR3 sequence is CASSPGNRGGETQYF. The DNA for the CDR3 is TGCGCCAGCAGCCCAGGGAACAGGGGCGGCGAGACCCAGTACTTC.

This chain links TRBV7-2 with TRBJ2-1; TRBD1 aligns across 8 bases. There are 15 residues in the CDR3. Germline V CDR1 and CDR2: SGHTA, FQGNSA. Unmatched junction bases numbered 5, after V lost 1 base and J lost 6 bases. The CDR3 region has the DNA TGTGCCAGCAGCTTAGTGGGACAGGTGAGCAATGAGCAGTTCTTC. The encoded protein is CASSLVGQVSNEQFF.

The chain couples TRBV3-1 (or the pseudogene TRBV3-2) to TRBJ1-1, with no clear D. Germline V lookup: CDR1 LGHDT, CDR2 YNNKEL (reference sequence). V was clipped by 3 bases and J by 7 bases, with 12 bases between them. The CDR3 has 13 residues. DNA of the CDR3: TGTGCCAGCAGCCATGGGCTACGTCTTGAAGCTTTCTTT. Amino acids: CASSHGLRLEAFF.